Shown below are 21 T cell receptor beta chains from a single sample sequenced in a study of blood T cell repertoires in COVID-19. The protocol was immunoSEQ multiplex PCR, while the TCRdb copy is restricted to in-frame clones and leaves out a portion. The data hold under 80,000 clones, with approximately 83% observed a single time. Material for sequencing was peripheral blood. The receptors were gathered from a man older than 75 with acute or convalescent COVID-19.

The CDR3, as DNA: TGTGCCAGCAGCTTCTGGACAGGGGCGGATTCACCCCTCCACTTT. Amino acid sequence: CASSFWTGADSPLHF. The chain uses TRBV7-9 and TRBJ1-6, with 9 bases lining up with TRBD1. Germline V gene sequence: CDR1 SEHNR, CDR2 FQNEAQ (reference sequence). J was trimmed by 8 bases and V by 3 bases; bases with no gene match: 5. The length of the CDR3 is 15 residues. The complete variable domain, with remaining parts taken from reference TRBV7-9 and TRBJ1-6, reads DTGVSQNPRHKITKRGQNVTFRCDPISEHNRLYWYRQTLGQGPEFLTYFQNEAQLEKSRLLSDRFSAERPKGSFSTLEIQRTEQGDSAMYLCASSFWTGADSPLHFGNGTRLTVT.

This clone was seen only once. As DNA, the CDR3 is TGCGCCAGCAGCTCAGGAGGGGCAGGGTTCGCGAACACCGGGGAGCTGTTTTTT. It specifies CASSSGGAGFANTGELFF. The rearrangement uses TRBV5-1 and TRBJ2-2; tentative D call: TRBD2 (6 bases). The V gene's germline CDR1 is SGHRS and CDR2 YFSETQ. V was clipped by 3 bases and J by 0 bases, with 18 bases between them. This CDR3 is 18 amino acids long.

V usage is TRBV9 and J usage is TRBJ1-2; no reliable D call. V shed 0 bases and J shed 5 bases, with 17 bases lying between them. Germline V gives CDR1 SGDLS, CDR2 YYNGEE. The CDR3 extends over 16 amino acids. The CDR3 here is CASSVAGSGFHYGYTF. The CDR3 DNA reads as TGTGCCAGCAGCGTAGCTGGGTCGGGGTTCCATTATGGCTACACCTTC. The full variable domain, completed using reference TRBV9 and TRBJ1-2, is DSGVTQTPKHLITATGQRVTLRCSPRSGDLSVYWYQQSLDQGLQFLIQYYNGEERAKGNILERFSAQQFPDLHSELNLSSLELGDSALYFCASSVAGSGFHYGYTFGSGTRLTVV.

V and J are TRBV4-3 and TRBJ2-1, with 8 bases lining up with TRBD1. This CDR3 is built from 16 residues. V lost 1 base to trimming and J lost 4 bases; unmatched junction nucleotides: 6. CDR1 is LGHNA, CDR2 YSLEER, per germline. The CDR3, as DNA: TGCGCCAGCAGCCAAGCACCCACAGGGGGATACAATGAGCAGTTCTTC. The encoded protein is CASSQAPTGGYNEQFF.

The chain combines TRBV2 with TRBJ1-4; D possibly corresponds to TRBD1 (5 bases). V was shortened by 7 bases and J by 5 bases, with 11 bases between the two germline ends. Germline loops: CDR1 SNHLY, CDR2 FYNNEI. This CDR3 has 13 residues. For the CDR3, the DNA is TGTGCCAGCACCGGGGGAGGAAATGAAAAACTGTTTTTT. This gives the protein CASTGGGNEKLFF.

This clone was found a few times. The junction departs from germline at one end; a sequencing error may be responsible. V gene TRBV18 combines with J gene TRBJ1-5; 9 positions match TRBD1. The CDR3 sequence is 17 residues long. Germline V gene lookup returns CDR1 KGHSH and CDR2 LQKENI. This CDR3 is CASSPRAPGTGNQPQHF. The CDR3 coding sequence is TGTGCCAGCTCCCCACGAGCCCCCGGGACAGGGAATCAGCCCCAGCATTTT.

This rearrangement joins TRBV19 to TRBJ2-1, with D hard to call. The CDR3 is 15 amino acids. Trimming took 3 bases from V and 4 from J, leaving 13 bases between them. Germline-derived CDR1 and CDR2 are LNHDA and SQIVND (reference sequence). The CDR3 DNA follows: TGTGCCAGTAGTATTGGGCAGGTTGGTTACAATGAGCAGTTCTTC. Translation gives CASSIGQVGYNEQFF.

In its sample, this clone was seen once. V usage is TRBV12-3 or TRBV12-4 and J usage is TRBJ1-1; D not certain. Trimming removed 5 bases at V and 4 bases at J, with 11 bases between. The CDR3 is 13 amino acids. The CDR3 DNA is TGTGCCAGCAGTCCGAGGACTAGCACTGAAGCTTTCTTT. Its translation: CASSPRTSTEAFF.

J is TRBJ1-2 and V is TRBV5-6, with a weak D call TRBD1 (6 bases). The CDR3 sequence is 16 residues long. Trimming left V 0 bases short and J 5 bases short, with 17 bases between. Looked up from germline, CDR1 is SGHDT and CDR2 is YYEEEE. The chain's CDR3 is CASSLEAGARGYGYTF. The CDR3 DNA sequence: TGTGCCAGCAGCTTGGAGGCGGGGGCGCGGGGTTATGGCTACACCTTC.

The CDR3 sequence: CASSQDYSRGGEQFF. CDR3 DNA: TGCGCCAGCAGCCAAGATTATTCTAGAGGGGGTGAGCAGTTCTTC. The rearrangement links TRBV4-1 to TRBJ2-1, with D maybe TRBD1 (6 bases). Germline V gives CDR1 MGHRA, CDR2 YSYEKL. V gave up 0 bases and J gave up 9 bases, with 15 bases separating them. The CDR3 is 15 amino acids.

The V call is TRBV19, the J call TRBJ1-2, with unresolved D. CDR1 and CDR2 (germline): LNHDA, SQIVND (reference sequence). This CDR3 comprises 14 residues. Trimming took off 0 bases at V and 4 bases at J, with 9 bases between the two ends. CDR3 sequence: CASSIDLTGYGYTF. As DNA, the CDR3 is TGTGCCAGTAGTATAGACTTGACGGGCTATGGCTACACCTTC. The variable domain in full, completed from reference TRBV19 and TRBJ1-2, reads DGGITQSPKYLFRKEGQNVTLSCEQNLNHDAMYWYRQDPGQGLRLIYYSQIVNDFQKGDIAEGYSVSREKKESFPLTVTSAQKNPTAFYLCASSIDLTGYGYTFGSGTRLTVV.

The chain joins TRBV12-3 or TRBV12-4 to TRBJ2-1; no clear D gene. The CDR3 runs to 12 residues. Trimming stripped 1 base from V and 9 bases from J, with 7 bases between. The CDR3 loop reads CASSLGVSEQFF. The DNA for the CDR3 is TGTGCCAGCAGTTTAGGTGTTAGTGAGCAGTTCTTC.

J is TRBJ2-7 and V is TRBV27, with D maybe TRBD1 (7 bases). This CDR3 is built from 16 residues. V was cut by 5 bases and J by 6 bases, with 23 bases left in between. Germline V gives CDR1 MNHEY, CDR2 SMNVEV (reference sequence). The CDR3: CASSRGRDSSRSEQYF. The CDR3 nucleotides are TGTGCCAGCAGTAGGGGGCGGGACAGCTCTAGGAGCGAGCAGTACTTC.

Here the CDR3 reads CASSGAYTGYGETQYF. The CDR3 DNA follows: TGTGCCAGCAGTGGAGCTTACACAGGGTACGGAGAGACCCAGTACTTC. This chain joins TRBV6-1 and TRBJ2-5; D possibly corresponds to TRBD1 (6 bases). Deletions cut 4 bases from V and 4 bases from J, with 19 bases between. Germline CDR1 is MNHNS and CDR2 is SASEGT. The length of the CDR3 is 16 residues.

This chain joins TRBV7-2 and TRBJ2-1; D possibly corresponds to TRBD2 (6 bases). This CDR3 spans 14 amino acids. Per the germline V gene, CDR1 is SGHTA and CDR2 is FQGNSA. V was trimmed by 3 bases and J by 4 bases, leaving 10 bases between them. The CDR3, as DNA: TGTGCCAGCAGCTTGGGGCTAGCGTACAATGAGCAGTTCTTC. It encodes CASSLGLAYNEQFF.

Sample share makes this clone medium-sized (0.01 to 0.1%). The rearrangement links TRBV11-2 to TRBJ2-7; possible D gene TRBD2, 5 bases. Germline CDR1 SGHAT, CDR2 FQNNGV. V shed 0 bases and J shed 3 bases, with 9 bases lying between them. The CDR3 sequence is 14 residues long. DNA of the CDR3: TGTGCCAGCAGCTTAGAAGCGGTTAACTACGAGCAGTACTTC. Translated: CASSLEAVNYEQYF.

The chain employs TRBV4-2 and TRBJ1-6; D not certain. The V and J ends lost 1 base and 3 bases respectively, with 16 bases between them. There are 18 residues in the CDR3. Germline loops: CDR1 LGHNA, CDR2 YNFKEQ. In DNA, the CDR3 is TGTGCCAGCAGCCAAGGAATCCCGGGTTTGGGCTATAATTCACCCCTCCACTTT. Protein product: CASSQGIPGLGYNSPLHF.

The gene calls are TRBV28 and TRBJ1-4, with TRBD1 matching over 9 bases. The V gene's germline CDR1 is MDHEN and CDR2 SYDVKM. This CDR3 has 16 residues. After removal of 2 bases from V and 8 bases from J, the junction contained 9 bases not matched to a gene. CDR3 DNA sequence: TGTGCCAGCAGTTTACCGGGGACAGGGTGGGGGGAAAAACTGTTTTTT. Translated: CASSLPGTGWGEKLFF.

This clone was seen only once. CDR3 coding DNA: TGTGCCAGCAGTTACAGCCGACTCCCTAGTAACGAGCAGTACTTC. The encoded protein is CASSYSRLPSNEQYF. The rearrangement links TRBV6-2 or TRBV6-3 to TRBJ2-7; D ambiguous. Trimming stripped 2 bases from V and 5 bases from J, with 16 bases between. Germline CDR1 and CDR2: MNHEY and SVGEGT. The CDR3 is 15 amino acids.

This chain links TRBV28 with TRBJ1-2, with 8 bases aligning to TRBD1. The CDR3 has 14 amino acids. The junction had 6 bases not matched to a gene; V was cut back by 6 bases and J by 3 bases. Germline CDR1 reads MDHEN; CDR2 reads SYDVKM. For the CDR3, the DNA is TGTGCCAGCAGCCCTGCAGGGGGCGACTATGGCTACACCTTC. This codes for CASSPAGGDYGYTF.

The rearrangement uses TRBV18 and TRBJ1-6, with D unresolved. The germline V gene encodes CDR1 KGHSH and CDR2 LQKENI. There are 13 residues in the CDR3. Trimming shortened V by 3 bases and J by 7 bases, and 7 bases separated the two germline ends. For the CDR3, the DNA is TGTGCCAGCTCACCCATCGAGAATTCACCCCTCCACTTT. This gives the protein CASSPIENSPLHF.